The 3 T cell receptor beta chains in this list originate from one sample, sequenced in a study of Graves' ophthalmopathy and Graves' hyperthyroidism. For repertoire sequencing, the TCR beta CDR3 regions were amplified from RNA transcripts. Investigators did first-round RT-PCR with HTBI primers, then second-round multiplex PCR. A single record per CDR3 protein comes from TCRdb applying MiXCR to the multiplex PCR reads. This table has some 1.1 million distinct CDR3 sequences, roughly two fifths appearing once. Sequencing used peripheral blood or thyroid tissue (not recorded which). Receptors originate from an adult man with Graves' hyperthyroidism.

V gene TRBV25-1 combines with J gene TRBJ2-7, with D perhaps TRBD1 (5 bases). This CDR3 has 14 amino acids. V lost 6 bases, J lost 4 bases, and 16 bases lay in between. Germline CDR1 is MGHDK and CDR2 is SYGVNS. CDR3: CASRPGSRIYEQYF. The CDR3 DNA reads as TGTGCCAGCAGACCAGGGTCGCGGATATACGAGCAGTACTTC.

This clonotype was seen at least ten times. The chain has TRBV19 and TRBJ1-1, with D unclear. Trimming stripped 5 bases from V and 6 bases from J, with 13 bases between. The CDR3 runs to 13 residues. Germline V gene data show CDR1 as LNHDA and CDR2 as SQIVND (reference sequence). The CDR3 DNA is TGTGCCAGTAGTCCAGGACTGGGCGCTGAAGCTTTCTTT. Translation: CASSPGLGAEAFF.

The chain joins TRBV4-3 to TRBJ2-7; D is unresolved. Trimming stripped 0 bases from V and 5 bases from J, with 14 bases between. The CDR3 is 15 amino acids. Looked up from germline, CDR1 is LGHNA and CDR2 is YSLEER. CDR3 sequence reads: CASSQEVSQDDEQYF. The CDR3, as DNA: TGCGCCAGCAGCCAAGAAGTAAGTCAGGATGACGAGCAGTACTTC.